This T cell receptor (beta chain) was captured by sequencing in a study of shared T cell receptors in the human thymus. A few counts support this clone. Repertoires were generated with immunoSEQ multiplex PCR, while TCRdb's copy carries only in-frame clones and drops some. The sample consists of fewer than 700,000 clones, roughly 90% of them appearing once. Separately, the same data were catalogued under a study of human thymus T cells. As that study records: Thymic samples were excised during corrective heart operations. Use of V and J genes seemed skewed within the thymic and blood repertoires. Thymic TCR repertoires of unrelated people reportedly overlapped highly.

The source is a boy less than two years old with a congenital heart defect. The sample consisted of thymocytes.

CDR3 residues: CASRPPGSWGNTIYF. DNA of the CDR3: TGTGCCAGCAGACCCCCGGGGAGTTGGGGAAACACCATATATTTT. This sequence joins TRBV28 and TRBJ1-3; D gene ambiguous. CDR1 is MDHEN, CDR2 SYDVKM, per germline. This CDR3 comprises 15 residues. Between the trimmed V and J ends, which lost 6 bases and 4 bases, there was a span of 16 bases.